This TCR beta chain was documented in a study of blood T cell repertoires in COVID-19. This CDR3 spans 12 amino acids. From germline, CDR1 is ENHRY and CDR2 SYGVKD. With 10 bases clipped from V and 7 bases from J, the junction kept 6 bases outside the gene matches. Libraries were prepared by immunoSEQ multiplex PCR; TCRdb keeps only in-frame clonotypes and omits some of them. The sample contains some 83,000 clones, about 90% of which appear only once. This TCR was recovered from a man aged 80 or over in a cohort sampled during active COVID-19. Material: peripheral blood. The chain couples TRBV10-3 to TRBJ2-1; 8 bases line up with TRBD2. The CDR3 DNA reads as TGTGCCACCGGACTAGCTGCAAATGAGCAGTTCTTC. Its translation is CATGLAANEQFF.